The present entry profiles one TCR beta chain with its context. The antigen is unknown. These data are taken from a study of CXCR3-negative and CXCR3-positive naive CD8 T cells. Regarding the study as a whole: Diversity proved comparably high across both naive subsets and much lower in memory CD8+ cells.

cDNA libraries for TRB were generated by 5' RACE incorporating UMI labels. TCRdb reprocessed the 5' RACE reads and stores each CDR3 protein as one record, lacking DNA. This sample lists 70,000 to 100,000 distinct CDR3 sequences; its ten largest clones have 0.95% to 1.4%. This TCR came from a human donor in good health. Some clones in this sample may be carry-over from other donors' samples. What was sequenced was naive CXCR3- CD8+ T cells from blood. Subset defined: CD45RO-CCR7+CD27+CD95- naive CD8+ T cells lacking CXCR3 (TNR3-).

The CDR3 sequence is CASSSPGEEETQYF. This chain connects TRBV28 to TRBJ2-5; there is no DNA to check the TCRdb D call of TRBD1. The CDR3 is 14 amino acids. CDR1 MDHEN and CDR2 SYDVKM come from the germline V gene.